A selection of T cell receptor beta chains follows, all from one sample in a study of breast tumors, draining lymph nodes, adjacent tissues. TCRdb used MiXCR to reprocess the multiplex PCR reads, holding one entry per CDR3 protein. This sample has some 100,000 distinct CDR3 sequences; 20% to 25% occur once, and the top ten carry approximately 1.2%. The sample taken for sequencing was axillary lymph node tissue. All receptors derive from a female donor with breast cancer. Some clones in this sample may be carry-over from other donors' samples. The CDR3 runs from the conserved cysteine through the conserved F or W. Fields, in order: D gene, clone size, V gene, J gene, CDR3 protein, CDR3 DNA. A D gene is named only where the DNA matches it firmly. Clone size appears in some rows only: once, few, many, or a class for an expanded clone.

D gene: TRBD2
clone size: many
V gene: TRBV4-1
J gene: TRBJ2-7
CDR3 protein: CASSQIAGGPDEQYF
CDR3 DNA: TGCGCCAGCAGCCAAATAGCGGGAGGGCCGGATGAGCAGTACTTC

D gene: NA
clone size: many
V gene: TRBV6-5
J gene: TRBJ1-5
CDR3 protein: CASSYSGQQQPQHF
CDR3 DNA: TGTGCCAGCAGTTACTCAGGCCAACAACAGCCCCAGCATTTT

D gene: TRBD2
clone size: many
V gene: TRBV28
J gene: TRBJ2-7
CDR3 protein: CASRPTSGKRYEQYF
CDR3 DNA: TGTGCCAGCAGACCCACTAGCGGGAAAAGGTACGAGCAGTACTTC

D gene: NA
clone size: few
V gene: TRBV28
J gene: TRBJ2-1
CDR3 protein: CASSLRDNSYNEQFF
CDR3 DNA: TGTGCCAGCAGTTTAAGGGACAACTCCTACAATGAGCAGTTCTTC

D gene: NA
clone size: many
V gene: TRBV19
J gene: TRBJ1-3
CDR3 protein: CASSTTGGGNTIYF
CDR3 DNA: TGTGCCAGTAGCACGACGGGGGGCGGAAACACCATATATTTT

D gene: NA
clone size: few
V gene: TRBV18
J gene: TRBJ1-2
CDR3 protein: CASSPMGRGHGYTF
CDR3 DNA: TGTGCCAGCTCACCAATGGGCAGGGGTCACGGCTACACCTTC

D gene: NA
clone size: many
V gene: TRBV6-6
J gene: TRBJ1-6
CDR3 protein: CASSYSISLILSPLHF
CDR3 DNA: TGTGCCAGCAGTTACTCGATTAGTCTAATTCTGTCACCCCTCCACTTT

D gene: TRBD2
clone size: many
V gene: TRBV9
J gene: TRBJ2-5
CDR3 protein: CASSVSGANQETQYF
CDR3 DNA: TGTGCCAGCAGCGTAAGCGGGGCAAACCAAGAGACCCAGTACTTC

D gene: NA
clone size: few
V gene: TRBV27
J gene: TRBJ2-7
CDR3 protein: CASSFRADLRVGEQYF
CDR3 DNA: TGTGCCAGCAGTTTTCGGGCAGACCTAAGGGTGGGCGAGCAGTACTTC

D gene: NA
clone size: many
V gene: TRBV7-9
J gene: TRBJ1-2
CDR3 protein: CASSSGTVGYTF
CDR3 DNA: TGTGCCAGCAGCTCCGGGACTGTTGGCTACACCTTC

D gene: NA
clone size: many
V gene: TRBV12-3/TRBV12-4
J gene: TRBJ2-7
CDR3 protein: CASTKQETYEQYF
CDR3 DNA: TGTGCCAGCACCAAACAGGAAACCTACGAGCAGTACTTC

D gene: TRBD2
clone size: NA
V gene: TRBV20-1
J gene: TRBJ2-5
CDR3 protein: CSARGTSGGLLQETQYF
CDR3 DNA: TGCAGTGCTAGGGGGACTAGCGGGGGCCTACTCCAAGAGACCCAGTACTTC

D gene: TRBD1
clone size: many
V gene: TRBV7-9
J gene: TRBJ2-3
CDR3 protein: CASSSPTGLKADTQYF
CDR3 DNA: TGTGCCAGCAGCTCCCCGACAGGGTTAAAGGCAGATACGCAGTATTTT

D gene: NA
clone size: many
V gene: TRBV5-1
J gene: TRBJ2-3
CDR3 protein: CASSLDRADTQYF
CDR3 DNA: TGCGCCAGCAGCTTGGACCGAGCAGATACGCAGTATTTT

D gene: NA
clone size: NA
V gene: TRBV7-6
J gene: TRBJ2-1
CDR3 protein: CASSFIATSDEQFF
CDR3 DNA: TGTGCCAGCAGCTTTATAGCGACCTCCGATGAGCAGTTCTTC

D gene: NA
clone size: NA
V gene: TRBV28
J gene: TRBJ2-7
CDR3 protein: CASRHNPPRAYEQYF
CDR3 DNA: TGTGCCAGCAGACACAATCCCCCGAGGGCCTACGAGCAGTACTTC

D gene: NA
clone size: many
V gene: TRBV5-4
J gene: TRBJ2-5
CDR3 protein: CASRPETQYF
CDR3 DNA: TGTGCCAGCAGGCCAGAGACCCAGTACTTC

D gene: NA
clone size: NA
V gene: TRBV19
J gene: TRBJ1-1
CDR3 protein: CASSIAPGPNTEAFF
CDR3 DNA: TGTGCCAGTAGTATAGCGCCAGGGCCGAACACTGAAGCTTTCTTT

D gene: NA
clone size: many
V gene: TRBV11-2
J gene: TRBJ2-7
CDR3 protein: CASSLFGRVEQYF
CDR3 DNA: TGTGCCAGCAGCTTATTTGGACGGGTCGAGCAGTACTTC

D gene: NA
clone size: many
V gene: TRBV19
J gene: TRBJ2-6
CDR3 protein: CASSWGKAGANVLTF
CDR3 DNA: TGTGCCAGTAGTTGGGGGAAGGCTGGGGCCAACGTCCTGACTTTC

D gene: TRBD2
clone size: many
V gene: TRBV19
J gene: TRBJ2-7
CDR3 protein: CATGLAFEQYF
CDR3 DNA: TGTGCCACGGGACTAGCTTTCGAGCAGTACTTC

D gene: NA
clone size: few
V gene: TRBV3-1
J gene: TRBJ2-1
CDR3 protein: CASSFAGISGNEQFF
CDR3 DNA: TGTGCCAGCAGCTTCGCCGGGATTTCGGGGAATGAGCAGTTCTTC

D gene: TRBD1
clone size: NA
V gene: TRBV5-1
J gene: TRBJ2-7
CDR3 protein: CASSLTGETYEQYF
CDR3 DNA: TGCGCCAGCAGCCTGACAGGGGAAACCTACGAGCAGTACTTC

D gene: NA
clone size: many
V gene: TRBV27
J gene: TRBJ1-2
CDR3 protein: CASRLTESYGYTF
CDR3 DNA: TGTGCCAGCAGACTGACAGAGTCCTATGGCTACACCTTC

D gene: NA
clone size: many
V gene: TRBV7-8
J gene: TRBJ2-1
CDR3 protein: CASSSSDIFHEQFF
CDR3 DNA: TGTGCCAGCAGCTCCTCGGACATTTTTCATGAGCAGTTCTTC

D gene: NA
clone size: NA
V gene: TRBV5-5
J gene: TRBJ1-4
CDR3 protein: CASSLETARRGKLFF
CDR3 DNA: TGTGCCAGCAGCTTGGAGACAGCGAGGAGGGGAAAACTGTTTTTT

D gene: NA
clone size: NA
V gene: TRBV6-2/TRBV6-3
J gene: TRBJ1-1
CDR3 protein: CASSYLGFSTEAFF
CDR3 DNA: TGTGCCAGCAGTTACCTAGGGTTTAGCACTGAAGCTTTCTTT

D gene: NA
clone size: many
V gene: TRBV5-1
J gene: TRBJ2-1
CDR3 protein: CASSLDSGYNEQFF
CDR3 DNA: TGCGCCAGCAGCTTGGATAGCGGCTACAATGAGCAGTTCTTC

D gene: TRBD2
clone size: many
V gene: TRBV7-3
J gene: TRBJ2-7
CDR3 protein: CASSLGLAGSYEQYF
CDR3 DNA: TGTGCCAGCAGCTTGGGACTAGCGGGTTCCTACGAGCAGTACTTC

D gene: NA
clone size: many
V gene: TRBV9
J gene: TRBJ2-2
CDR3 protein: CASSPSPSRAGELFF
CDR3 DNA: TGTGCCAGCAGCCCATCACCCAGCCGAGCCGGGGAGCTGTTTTTT

D gene: TRBD1
clone size: few
V gene: TRBV7-8
J gene: TRBJ2-3
CDR3 protein: CASSFTDRVSTDTQYF
CDR3 DNA: TGTGCCAGCAGCTTCACTGACAGGGTGTCGACAGATACGCAGTATTTT

D gene: TRBD1
clone size: many
V gene: TRBV12-3/TRBV12-4
J gene: TRBJ2-5
CDR3 protein: CASRGTGTRETQYF
CDR3 DNA: TGTGCCAGCAGGGGGACAGGAACTAGGGAGACCCAGTACTTC

D gene: NA
clone size: few
V gene: TRBV3-1
J gene: TRBJ2-2
CDR3 protein: CASSLTVGAGELFF
CDR3 DNA: TGTGCCAGCAGCCTGACAGTAGGAGCCGGGGAGCTGTTTTTT

D gene: NA
clone size: many
V gene: TRBV9
J gene: TRBJ2-7
CDR3 protein: CASSDGGPHEQYF
CDR3 DNA: TGTGCCAGCAGCGACGGGGGGCCCCACGAGCAGTACTTC

D gene: NA
clone size: many
V gene: TRBV11-3
J gene: TRBJ2-1
CDR3 protein: CASSFETGHYNEQFF
CDR3 DNA: TGTGCCAGCAGCTTTGAAACCGGACACTACAATGAGCAGTTCTTC

D gene: NA
clone size: many
V gene: TRBV7-3
J gene: TRBJ2-1
CDR3 protein: CASSLTSEQNNEQFF
CDR3 DNA: TGTGCCAGCAGCTTAACGTCAGAACAGAACAATGAGCAGTTCTTC

D gene: TRBD1
clone size: many
V gene: TRBV5-4
J gene: TRBJ1-2
CDR3 protein: CASSVDRGLVYGYTF
CDR3 DNA: TGTGCCAGCAGCGTAGACAGGGGGCTGGTCTATGGCTACACCTTC

D gene: NA
clone size: few
V gene: TRBV19
J gene: TRBJ2-5
CDR3 protein: CASFDRLVLVEETQYF
CDR3 DNA: TGTGCCAGTTTTGACAGGCTCGTGTTGGTTGAGGAGACCCAGTACTTC

D gene: NA
clone size: many
V gene: TRBV19
J gene: TRBJ2-1
CDR3 protein: CASSPTGDYNEQFF
CDR3 DNA: TGTGCCAGTAGCCCCACCGGGGACTACAATGAGCAGTTCTTC

D gene: TRBD1
clone size: many
V gene: TRBV5-1
J gene: TRBJ1-4
CDR3 protein: CASSPQGAVTNEKLFF
CDR3 DNA: TGCGCCAGCAGCCCACAGGGGGCGGTAACTAATGAAAAACTGTTTTTT

D gene: TRBD2
clone size: NA
V gene: TRBV27
J gene: TRBJ2-5
CDR3 protein: CASSLSGTGLLETQYF
CDR3 DNA: TGTGCCAGCAGTTTATCGGGGACGGGACTACTAGAGACCCAGTACTTC

D gene: NA
clone size: NA
V gene: TRBV18
J gene: TRBJ2-5
CDR3 protein: CASSLQGIGATQYF
CDR3 DNA: TGTGCCAGCTCGCTACAGGGTATCGGAGCGACCCAGTACTTC

D gene: TRBD2
clone size: many
V gene: TRBV6-5
J gene: TRBJ2-1
CDR3 protein: CASSLGTSGYNEQFF
CDR3 DNA: TGTGCCAGCAGTCTCGGGACTAGCGGCTACAATGAGCAGTTCTTC

D gene: TRBD1
clone size: many
V gene: TRBV2
J gene: TRBJ2-3
CDR3 protein: CASTRQGAGGDTQYF
CDR3 DNA: TGTGCCAGCACGCGACAGGGGGCCGGAGGAGATACGCAGTATTTT

D gene: NA
clone size: many
V gene: TRBV4-2
J gene: TRBJ2-3
CDR3 protein: CASSQEERTDTQYF
CDR3 DNA: TGTGCCAGCAGCCAAGAAGAGCGCACAGATACGCAGTATTTT

D gene: NA
clone size: many
V gene: TRBV6-1
J gene: TRBJ1-5
CDR3 protein: CASSEEGFTDLSNQPQHF
CDR3 DNA: TGTGCCAGCAGTGAAGAGGGTTTTACGGATCTTAGCAATCAGCCCCAGCATTTT

D gene: TRBD1
clone size: many
V gene: TRBV24-1
J gene: TRBJ2-5
CDR3 protein: CATSDRGQGTNGQETQYF
CDR3 DNA: TGTGCCACCAGTGACCGTGGACAGGGGACGAACGGACAAGAGACCCAGTACTTC

D gene: NA
clone size: many
V gene: TRBV5-1
J gene: TRBJ2-7
CDR3 protein: CASRPGLSSSYEQYF
CDR3 DNA: TGCGCCAGCAGACCGGGACTTTCGAGCTCCTACGAGCAGTACTTC

D gene: NA
clone size: many
V gene: TRBV15
J gene: TRBJ2-3
CDR3 protein: CATSRVTGTGSDTQYF
CDR3 DNA: TGTGCCACCAGCAGAGTAACAGGGACCGGGTCAGATACGCAGTATTTT